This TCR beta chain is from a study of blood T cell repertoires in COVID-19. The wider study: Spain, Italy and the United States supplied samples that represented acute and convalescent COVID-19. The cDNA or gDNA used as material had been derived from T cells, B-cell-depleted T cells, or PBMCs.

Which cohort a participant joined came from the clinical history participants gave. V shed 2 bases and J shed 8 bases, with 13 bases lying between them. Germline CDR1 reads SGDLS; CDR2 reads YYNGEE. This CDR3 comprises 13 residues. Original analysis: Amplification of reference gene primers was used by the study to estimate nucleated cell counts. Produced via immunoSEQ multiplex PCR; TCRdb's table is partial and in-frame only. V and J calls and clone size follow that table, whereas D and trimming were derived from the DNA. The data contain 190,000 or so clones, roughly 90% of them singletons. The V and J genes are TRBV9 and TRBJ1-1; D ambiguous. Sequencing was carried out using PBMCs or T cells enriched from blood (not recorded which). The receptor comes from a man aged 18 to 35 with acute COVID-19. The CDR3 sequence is CASSVAGRPEAFF. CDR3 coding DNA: TGTGCCAGCAGCGTGGCAGGCCGACCCGAAGCTTTCTTT.